The 13 T cell receptor beta chains in this list originate from one sample, sequenced in a study of blood T cell repertoires in COVID-19. TCRdb's table, derived via immunoSEQ multiplex PCR, lists solely in-frame clones and lacks some. The table includes about 190,000 clones, under 80% detected once. The sample taken for sequencing was peripheral blood. These receptors originate from a man between 50 and 59 years old who had recovered from COVID-19.

Worth noting for this clone: At the DNA level, this CDR3 is encoded by other sequences in the same sample as well. The V gene is TRBV10-1, the J gene TRBJ1-6; no reliable D call. This CDR3 has 13 amino acids. The germline V gene encodes CDR1 WNHNN and CDR2 SYGVQD (reference sequence). V lost 8 bases and J 7 bases, leaving 12 bases between the germline ends. Written as DNA, the CDR3 is TGCGCCAGCTCGAGAGATTCAAATTCACCCCTCCACTTT. This translates into CASSRDSNSPLHF.

On this clone itself: Other DNA sequences in the same sample also yield this CDR3. This chain links TRBV27 with TRBJ2-3, with D possibly being TRBD1 (6 bases). V lost 5 bases and J lost 0, with 9 bases in between. Germline V gene data show CDR1 as MNHEY and CDR2 as SMNVEV (reference sequence). This CDR3 region has 14 residues. The DNA of the CDR3 is TGTGCCAGCAGTCCCGGACAGAGCACAGATACGCAGTATTTT. This encodes CASSPGQSTDTQYF.

This chain connects TRBV7-2 to TRBJ1-2; 8 bases map to TRBD1. Germline CDR1 SGHTA, CDR2 FQGNSA. J gave up 4 bases and V 1 base, and 2 bases lay outside the gene matches. The CDR3 extends over 14 amino acids. CDR3 bases: TGTGCCAGCAGCTTAGGGACAGGGATCTATGGCTACACCTTC. This encodes CASSLGTGIYGYTF.

CDR3 sequence (DNA): TGTGCCAGCAGCTTTTATAGCGGGAGGGAGGGGACCCAGTACTTC. This gives the protein CASSFYSGREGTQYF. The rearrangement joins TRBV5-6 to TRBJ2-5; 11 bases agree with TRBD2. The germline V gene has CDR1 SGHDT and CDR2 YYEEEE. V lost 2 bases, J lost 7 bases, and 7 bases stayed unmatched. The CDR3 runs to 15 residues.

The CDR3, as DNA: TGTGCCTGGAGTGTACTTCTGGGGCTAGCGGATTACAATGAGCAGTTCTTC. Translated, it gives CAWSVLLGLADYNEQFF. This rearrangement joins TRBV30 to TRBJ2-1; 7 bases fit TRBD2. This CDR3 has 17 amino acids. Germline V lookup: CDR1 GTSNPN, CDR2 SVGIG (reference sequence). V gave up 0 bases and J gave up 4 bases; unmatched junction bases: 12.

This clone was counted a few times. The V gene is TRBV7-3, the J gene TRBJ2-4; maybe TRBD1 (8 bases). Germline CDR1 reads SGHTA; CDR2 reads FQGTGA. V lost 10 bases and J 0 bases, leaving 22 bases between the germline ends. The CDR3 covers 17 residues. The CDR3 is CANGGTGTTLAKNIQYF. CDR3 nucleotides: TGTGCCAACGGGGGGACAGGCACTACGTTAGCCAAAAACATTCAGTACTTC.

The table lists this clone with a few counts. The gene calls are TRBV5-5 and TRBJ1-2, with TRBD1 identical over 9 bases. Germline CDR1 and CDR2: SGHKS and YYEKEE (reference sequence). This CDR3 is built from 14 residues. J was trimmed by 11 bases and V by 4 bases; bases with no gene match: 12. This chain's CDR3 is CASSHEPWDREYTF. The CDR3 DNA sequence: TGTGCCAGCAGCCACGAGCCCTGGGACAGGGAGTACACCTTC.

The genes are TRBV6-1 and TRBJ2-7, with 8 nucleotides matching TRBD2. With V trimmed by 2 bases and J by 2 bases, 5 bases remained unmatched. CDR3 length equals 15 residues. Germline loops: CDR1 MNHNS, CDR2 SASEGT. This chain's CDR3 is CASSEPAGAPYEQYF. The CDR3 DNA is TGTGCCAGCAGTGAACCAGCGGGAGCTCCCTACGAGCAGTACTTC.

The chain couples TRBV5-6 to TRBJ1-2; D uncertain. Germline CDR1 reads SGHDT; CDR2 reads YYEEEE. V gave up 5 bases and J gave up 3 bases, with 11 bases separating them. The CDR3 runs to 13 residues. The CDR3 loop is CASRRTEDYGYTF. In DNA, the CDR3 is TGTGCCAGCAGACGGACGGAGGACTATGGCTACACCTTC.

The chain has TRBV19 and TRBJ1-5; a possible D gene is TRBD1 (5 bases). V lost 3 bases and J lost 0, with 9 bases in between. Germline CDR1 is LNHDA and CDR2 is SQIVND (reference sequence). CDR3 length equals 15 residues. The CDR3 DNA sequence: TGTGCCAGTAGTATCAAGGGGTATAGCAATCAGCCCCAGCATTTT. This codes for CASSIKGYSNQPQHF.

V is TRBV7-3 and J is TRBJ2-5, with 12 bases fitting TRBD2. The germline V gene encodes CDR1 SGHTA and CDR2 FQGTGA. The CDR3 consists of 17 residues. V lost 0 bases to trimming and J lost 5 bases; unmatched junction nucleotides: 7. Here the CDR3 DNA reads TGTGCCAGCAGCTTAACGGGTTGGACTAGCGGGATGGAGACCCAGTACTTC. It yields the protein CASSLTGWTSGMETQYF.

This rearrangement joins TRBV4-1 to TRBJ1-4; D call uncertain. V lost 0 bases, J lost 0 bases, and 5 bases lay in between. This CDR3 spans 15 amino acids. The germline V gene has CDR1 MGHRA and CDR2 YSYEKL. In nucleotides, the CDR3 is TGCGCCAGCAGCCAAGATCCAACAACTAATGAAAAACTGTTTTTT. It codes for CASSQDPTTNEKLFF.

The V gene is TRBV12-5, the J gene TRBJ1-1, with TRBD1 identical over 11 bases. The CDR3 length is 18 residues. Per germline, CDR1 LGHNT and CDR2 FRNRAP. V gave up 6 bases and J gave up 1 base; unmatched junction bases: 13. The CDR3 sequence: CASGQDRGRNFRNTEAFF. DNA for the CDR3: TGTGCTAGTGGCCAGGACAGGGGGCGAAATTTTAGGAACACTGAAGCTTTCTTT.